A single sample gave rise to the 28 T cell receptor beta chains below, sequenced in a study of monozygotic twins with inflammatory bowel disease. TCRdb re-called the 5' RACE reads, yielding one record per CDR3 amino acid sequence without DNA. The sample data list roughly 100,000 distinct CDR3 sequences. The sequenced sample was blood. These receptors all stem from a human donor with ulcerative colitis or Crohn's disease, or a healthy co-twin of an affected twin (not recorded which).

This rearrangement joins TRBV20-1 to TRBJ2-7; TCRdb outputs TRBD1, but without DNA this stays unchecked. Germline V gene sequence: CDR1 DFQATT, CDR2 SNEGSKA (reference sequence). This CDR3 contains 12 residues. The CDR3 is CSAGDISYEQYF.

The J gene is TRBJ1-1, the V gene TRBV7-9. The CDR3 runs 15 residues. The germline CDR1 and CDR2 sequences are SEHNR and FQNEAQ (reference sequence). The CDR3 loop is CASSTLGPLETEAFF. The entire variable domain, with the rest obtained from reference TRBV7-9 and TRBJ1-1, is as follows: DTGVSQNPRHKITKRGQNVTFRCDPISEHNRLYWYRQTLGQGPEFLTYFQNEAQLEKSRLLSDRFSAERPKGSFSTLEIQRTEQGDSAMYLCASSTLGPLETEAFFGQGTRLTVV.

The chain carries TRBV9 and TRBJ2-2; TCRdb's D call of TRBD1 is untestable without DNA. The CDR3 is 17 amino acids. The germline V gene encodes CDR1 SGDLS and CDR2 YYNGEE. CDR3 protein: CASSVEGHLMNTGELFF.

CDR3 region: CSARVPGGARAFF. The chain recombines TRBV20-1 with TRBJ1-1; the D gene TCRdb calls, TRBD1, cannot be checked with no DNA. The germline V gene encodes CDR1 DFQATT and CDR2 SNEGSKA (reference sequence). The CDR3 extends over 13 amino acids.

The chain employs TRBV20-1 and TRBJ2-1; as DNA is missing, the TRBD1 call by TCRdb cannot be tested. The CDR3 sequence is 15 residues long. Germline V gene lookup returns CDR1 DFQATT and CDR2 SNEGSKA (reference sequence). The CDR3 loop reads CSAFPFLRAYNEQFF.

The V gene is TRBV20-1, the J gene TRBJ1-2; the D call of TRBD1 rests on TCRdb alone, since no DNA is present to check it. Germline CDR1 is DFQATT and CDR2 is SNEGSKA (reference sequence). This CDR3 has 13 residues. CDR3 loop: CSARDPGMNGYTF.

V and J are TRBV7-3 and TRBJ2-2; the D call of TRBD1 rests on TCRdb alone, since no DNA is present to check it. The CDR3 has 14 amino acids. CDR1 is SGHTA, CDR2 FQGTGA, per germline. CDR3 loop: CASSGTGLTGELFF.

The V call is TRBV6-2 or TRBV6-3, the J call TRBJ2-7; lacking DNA, the TRBD1 call made by TCRdb goes unchecked. CDR3 length: 15 amino acids. The germline V gene has CDR1 MNHEY and CDR2 SVGEGT. CDR3 protein: CASSYGGSSKHEQYF.

This sequence joins TRBV28 and TRBJ2-7; no DNA is available, so the TRBD2 call from TCRdb remains unchecked. Germline loops: CDR1 MDHEN, CDR2 SYDVKM. The CDR3 is 15 amino acids. Here the CDR3 reads CASTLTSGSIYEQYF.

Here the CDR3 reads CASSLGTSEYNEQFF. The chain is built from TRBV28 and TRBJ2-1; TCRdb names TRBD2, which stays unverified in the absence of DNA. The CDR3 is made up of 15 amino acids. Per the germline V gene, CDR1 is MDHEN and CDR2 is SYDVKM.

The CDR3 region is CASKDGNNQPQHF. The chain uses TRBV28 and TRBJ1-5. The length of the CDR3 is 13 residues. Germline V lookup: CDR1 MDHEN, CDR2 SYDVKM.

J is TRBJ1-6 and V is TRBV7-2; TCRdb lists TRBD1, though no DNA is available to test this call. Per germline, CDR1 SGHTA and CDR2 FQGNSA. There are 15 residues in the CDR3. The CDR3 loop is CASASGQTIFSPLHF.

The chain couples TRBV5-1 to TRBJ2-5; absent DNA, TCRdb's TRBD1 call cannot be checked. The CDR3 is made up of 15 amino acids. CDR1 and CDR2 (germline): SGHRS, YFSETQ. CDR3 region: CASSRRTGGLETQYF.

The CDR3 loop reads CASSLAIGKGQPQHF. The rearrangement joins TRBV5-1 to TRBJ1-5; TCRdb indicates TRBD1, and absent DNA this call remains unverified. Per germline, CDR1 SGHRS and CDR2 YFSETQ. The CDR3 loop spans 15 amino acids.

The rearrangement joins TRBV6-5 to TRBJ2-1; checking the TCRdb D call of TRBD2 is not possible without DNA. Germline lookup yields CDR1 MNHEY and CDR2 SVGAGI. CDR3 size: 15 residues. The CDR3 reads CASSLAGGPYNEQFF.

J is TRBJ2-7 and V is TRBV28; with no DNA, the TCRdb D assignment of TRBD1 cannot be verified. The germline gives CDR1 MDHEN, CDR2 SYDVKM. The CDR3 consists of 15 residues. CDR3 region: CASSFRDRSTYEQYF.

The chain couples TRBV29-1 to TRBJ2-2; the D gene TCRdb calls, TRBD2, cannot be checked with no DNA. CDR3 length: 15 residues. Germline CDR1 SQVTM, CDR2 ANQGSEA. CDR3 region: CSVELAVTGTGELFF.

The chain recombines TRBV5-1 with TRBJ2-2; checking the TCRdb D call of TRBD1 is not possible without DNA. Germline V gives CDR1 SGHRS, CDR2 YFSETQ. CDR3 size: 14 residues. The CDR3: CASLSQGRGGELFF.

The chain is built from TRBV5-6 and TRBJ2-3; the D call from TCRdb, TRBD2, cannot be confirmed without DNA. The length of the CDR3 is 17 residues. Germline values: CDR1 SGHDT, CDR2 YYEEEE. The CDR3 sequence is CASSSLAGYTSTDTQYF.

This chain connects TRBV20-1 to TRBJ2-7; TCRdb selects TRBD1, and the lack of DNA leaves this call unchecked. CDR3 size: 17 residues. CDR1 and CDR2 from the germline V gene are DFQATT and SNEGSKA (reference sequence). CDR3 residues: CSARGLGTPWTAYEQYF.

V is TRBV7-6 and J is TRBJ2-3. The germline gives CDR1 SGHVS, CDR2 FNYEAQ. This CDR3 comprises 13 residues. The CDR3 region is CASSLNRPDTQYF.

This chain links TRBV5-1 with TRBJ2-7; TCRdb proposes TRBD2, but this gene call is untestable without DNA. The CDR3 contains 18 residues. Germline assignment: CDR1 SGHRS and CDR2 YFSETQ. The chain's CDR3 is CASSLHRGTSGGPYEQYF. The full variable domain, rest sourced from reference TRBV5-1 and TRBJ2-7, is KAGVTQTPRYLIKTRGQQVTLSCSPISGHRSVSWYQQTPGQGLQFLFEYFSETQRNKGNFPGRFSGRQFSNSRSEMNVSTLELGDSALYLCASSLHRGTSGGPYEQYFGPGTRLTVT.

The chain recombines TRBV20-1 with TRBJ2-2; without DNA, the TCRdb call of TRBD2 cannot be checked. This CDR3 is built from 14 residues. The germline gives CDR1 DFQATT, CDR2 SNEGSKA (reference sequence). The CDR3 loop is CSARNRDFRGELFF.

The V and J genes are TRBV20-1 and TRBJ2-3; TCRdb's D gene call, TRBD1, goes unchecked for lack of DNA. The CDR3 contains 14 residues. Germline loops: CDR1 DFQATT, CDR2 SNEGSKA (reference sequence). The CDR3 region is CSAEDRVRTDTQYF.

The V call is TRBV6-4, the J call TRBJ2-3; TCRdb designates TRBD2, a call that cannot be tested without DNA. CDR1 and CDR2 from the germline V gene are MRHNA and SNTAGT. The CDR3 covers 15 residues. CDR3 region: CASSEEAGATDTQYF.

The chain couples TRBV2 to TRBJ2-7; as DNA is missing, the TRBD2 call by TCRdb cannot be tested. Germline CDR1 SNHLY, CDR2 FYNNEI. The CDR3 contains 12 residues. This CDR3 is CASSGLAYEQYF.

The rearrangement joins TRBV6-5 to TRBJ2-3. Per the germline V gene, CDR1 is MNHEY and CDR2 is SVGAGI. The CDR3 length is 15 residues. The CDR3 loop is CASSYSKISTDTQYF.

The chain has TRBV5-6 and TRBJ2-5; TCRdb returns TRBD2, unconfirmable since there is no DNA. The CDR3 spans 14 residues. CDR1 is SGHDT, CDR2 YYEEEE, per germline. This chain's CDR3 is CASSLGLAQETQYF. The full variable domain, in which reference TRBV5-6 and TRBJ2-5 provide the parts outside the CDR3, is DAGVTQSPTHLIKTRGQQVTLRCSPKSGHDTVSWYQQALGQGPQFIFQYYEEEERQRGNFPDRFSGHQFPNYSSELNVNALLLGDSALYLCASSLGLAQETQYFGPGTRLLVL.